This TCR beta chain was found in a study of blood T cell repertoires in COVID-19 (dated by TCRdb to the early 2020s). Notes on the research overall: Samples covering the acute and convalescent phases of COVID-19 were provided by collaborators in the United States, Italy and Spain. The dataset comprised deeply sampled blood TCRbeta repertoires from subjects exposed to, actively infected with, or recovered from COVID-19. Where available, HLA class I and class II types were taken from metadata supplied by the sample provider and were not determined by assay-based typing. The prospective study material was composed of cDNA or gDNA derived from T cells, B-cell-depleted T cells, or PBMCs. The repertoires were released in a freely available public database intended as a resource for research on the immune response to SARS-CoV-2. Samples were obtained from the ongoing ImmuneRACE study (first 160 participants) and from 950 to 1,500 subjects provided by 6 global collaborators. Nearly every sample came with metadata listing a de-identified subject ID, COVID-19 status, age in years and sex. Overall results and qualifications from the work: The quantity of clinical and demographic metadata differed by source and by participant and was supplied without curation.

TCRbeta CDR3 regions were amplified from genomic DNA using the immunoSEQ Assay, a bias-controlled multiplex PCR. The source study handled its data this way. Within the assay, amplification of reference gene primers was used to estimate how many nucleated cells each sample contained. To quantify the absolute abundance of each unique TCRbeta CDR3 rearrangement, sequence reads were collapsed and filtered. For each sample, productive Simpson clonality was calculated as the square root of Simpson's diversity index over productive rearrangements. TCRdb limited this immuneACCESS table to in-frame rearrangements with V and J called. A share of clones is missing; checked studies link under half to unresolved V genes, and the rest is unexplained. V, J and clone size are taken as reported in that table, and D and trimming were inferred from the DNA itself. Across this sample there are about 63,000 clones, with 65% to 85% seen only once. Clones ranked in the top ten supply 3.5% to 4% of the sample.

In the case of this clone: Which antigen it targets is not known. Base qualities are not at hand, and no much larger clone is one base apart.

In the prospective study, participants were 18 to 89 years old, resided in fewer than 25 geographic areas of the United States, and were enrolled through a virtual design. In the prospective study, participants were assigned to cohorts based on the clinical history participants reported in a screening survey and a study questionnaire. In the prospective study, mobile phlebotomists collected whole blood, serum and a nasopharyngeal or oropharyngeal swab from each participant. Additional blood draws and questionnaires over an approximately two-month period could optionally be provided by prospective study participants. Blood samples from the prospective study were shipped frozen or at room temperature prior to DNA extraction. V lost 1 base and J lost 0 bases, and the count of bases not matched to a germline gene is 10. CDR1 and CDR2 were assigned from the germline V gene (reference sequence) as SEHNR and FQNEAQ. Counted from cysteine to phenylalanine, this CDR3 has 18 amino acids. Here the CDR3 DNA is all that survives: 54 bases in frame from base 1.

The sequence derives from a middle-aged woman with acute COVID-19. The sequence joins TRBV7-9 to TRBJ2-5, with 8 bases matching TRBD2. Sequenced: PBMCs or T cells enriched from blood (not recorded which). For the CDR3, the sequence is CASSLGASGRPYQETQYF. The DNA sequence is TGTGCCAGCAGCTTAGGGGCTAGCGGGCGACCGTACCAAGAGACCCAGTACTTC.